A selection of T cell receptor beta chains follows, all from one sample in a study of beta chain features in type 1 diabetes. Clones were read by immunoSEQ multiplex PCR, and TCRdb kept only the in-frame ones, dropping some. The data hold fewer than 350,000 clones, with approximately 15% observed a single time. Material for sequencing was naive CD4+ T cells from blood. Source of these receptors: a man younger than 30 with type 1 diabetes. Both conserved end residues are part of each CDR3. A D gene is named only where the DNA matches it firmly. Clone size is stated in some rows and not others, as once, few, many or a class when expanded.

CDR3 DNA: TGTGCCAGCAGTTCGATCCAGGGAATGGTTTCACCCCTCCACTTT
CDR3 protein: CASSSIQGMVSPLHF
D gene: NA
clone size: few
J gene: TRBJ1-6
V gene: TRBV28

CDR3 DNA: TGTGCCAGCAGCATACGGACTAGCGGAAGCTCCTACAATGAGCAGTTCTTC
CDR3 protein: CASSIRTSGSSYNEQFF
D gene: TRBD2
clone size: NA
J gene: TRBJ2-1
V gene: TRBV5-4

CDR3 DNA: TGTGCCAGCTCAGGACTGGGACTGAACACCGGGGAGCTGTTTTTT
CDR3 protein: CASSGLGLNTGELFF
D gene: NA
clone size: NA
J gene: TRBJ2-2
V gene: TRBV18

CDR3 DNA: TGTGCCAGCAGGGGTGACAGGGGGGGCGAGACCCAGTACTTC
CDR3 protein: CASRGDRGGETQYF
D gene: TRBD1
clone size: NA
J gene: TRBJ2-5
V gene: TRBV25-1

CDR3 DNA: TGTGCCAGCTCACCCGGGACTAGCGGGACGAGCTACGAGCAGTACTTC
CDR3 protein: CASSPGTSGTSYEQYF
D gene: TRBD2
clone size: NA
J gene: TRBJ2-7
V gene: TRBV18

CDR3 DNA: TGTGCCAGCAAGGGTTTAGCGGGGGGTCCATACAATGAGCAGTTCTTC
CDR3 protein: CASKGLAGGPYNEQFF
D gene: TRBD2
clone size: NA
J gene: TRBJ2-1
V gene: TRBV27

CDR3 DNA: TGTGCCAGTAGTATGCGGGGGGCGGTCGCAGATACGCAGTATTTT
CDR3 protein: CASSMRGAVADTQYF
D gene: TRBD2
clone size: few
J gene: TRBJ2-3
V gene: TRBV19

CDR3 DNA: TGTGCCACCAGCCCAGGACAGGGGTCCTACGAGCAGTACTTC
CDR3 protein: CATSPGQGSYEQYF
D gene: TRBD1
clone size: NA
J gene: TRBJ2-7
V gene: TRBV15

CDR3 DNA: TGTGCCAGCAGCTCCCGCGCGGCGACCCAAGAGACCCAGTACTTC
CDR3 protein: CASSSRAATQETQYF
D gene: NA
clone size: few
J gene: TRBJ2-5
V gene: TRBV11-2

CDR3 DNA: TGTGCCAGCAGTTTAGCCGGTGCTTATGGCTACACCTTC
CDR3 protein: CASSLAGAYGYTF
D gene: NA
clone size: NA
J gene: TRBJ1-2
V gene: TRBV28

CDR3 DNA: TGTGCCAGCAGCGTAGAGGCTAGCACTTACACAGATACGCAGTATTTT
CDR3 protein: CASSVEASTYTDTQYF
D gene: NA
clone size: NA
J gene: TRBJ2-3
V gene: TRBV9

CDR3 DNA: TGTGCCAGCAGCGCGACGACTAGCGTAACCGGGGAGCTGTTTTTT
CDR3 protein: CASSATTSVTGELFF
D gene: TRBD2
clone size: few
J gene: TRBJ2-2
V gene: TRBV9

CDR3 DNA: TGTGCCAGCAGCGGAGGGGACAGGGGGGCGAGGGAGCTGTTTTTT
CDR3 protein: CASSGGDRGARELFF
D gene: TRBD1
clone size: NA
J gene: TRBJ2-2
V gene: TRBV9

CDR3 DNA: TGTGCCTGGGGGGACATAAGAGCTAACTATGGCTACACCTTC
CDR3 protein: CAWGDIRANYGYTF
D gene: NA
clone size: few
J gene: TRBJ1-2
V gene: TRBV30

CDR3 DNA: TGTGCCAGCAGCCCCAGCGGAGGGGCAGCTAACTATGGCTACACCTTC
CDR3 protein: CASSPSGGAANYGYTF
D gene: NA
clone size: NA
J gene: TRBJ1-2
V gene: TRBV9

CDR3 DNA: TGTGCCAGCAGCCCCGGACTAGCGGGGACGGATCCTCGCTTTGATACGCAGTATTTT
CDR3 protein: CASSPGLAGTDPRFDTQYF
D gene: TRBD2
clone size: NA
J gene: TRBJ2-3
V gene: TRBV7-2

CDR3 DNA: TGCGCCAGCAGCCCACAGGGGGATGGCTACACCTTC
CDR3 protein: CASSPQGDGYTF
D gene: TRBD1
clone size: NA
J gene: TRBJ1-2
V gene: TRBV5-1

CDR3 DNA: TGTGCCAGTAGTATAGACAGGGGATTACGGAATGAGCAGTTCTTC
CDR3 protein: CASSIDRGLRNEQFF
D gene: NA
clone size: NA
J gene: TRBJ2-1
V gene: TRBV19

CDR3 DNA: TGTGCCAGCAGCTTGTATCCGGGGGGCCTCTACGAGCAGTACTTC
CDR3 protein: CASSLYPGGLYEQYF
D gene: NA
clone size: NA
J gene: TRBJ2-7
V gene: TRBV7-2

CDR3 DNA: TGTGCCAGCAGCCCTGGGACAATCAATGAGCAGTTCTTC
CDR3 protein: CASSPGTINEQFF
D gene: NA
clone size: few
J gene: TRBJ2-1
V gene: TRBV11-2

CDR3 DNA: TGTGCCAGCAGTCGACCGGGAGCAGATACGCAGTATTTT
CDR3 protein: CASSRPGADTQYF
D gene: NA
clone size: few
J gene: TRBJ2-3
V gene: TRBV6-1

CDR3 DNA: TGCGCCAGCAGCCAGGGACTAGCGGGACCCTACAATGAGCAGTTCTTC
CDR3 protein: CASSQGLAGPYNEQFF
D gene: TRBD2
clone size: few
J gene: TRBJ2-1
V gene: TRBV4-3

CDR3 DNA: TGTGCCAGCAGCTCCCCGCCGGGGGAGACCCAGTACTTC
CDR3 protein: CASSSPPGETQYF
D gene: NA
clone size: few
J gene: TRBJ2-5
V gene: TRBV7-2

CDR3 DNA: TGTGCCTGTAGCGGGATTTCCTACGAGCAGTACTTC
CDR3 protein: CACSGISYEQYF
D gene: TRBD2
clone size: NA
J gene: TRBJ2-7
V gene: TRBV30

CDR3 DNA: TGTGCCAGCGATACTCCGGGACTCGGGTACGAGCAGTACTTC
CDR3 protein: CASDTPGLGYEQYF
D gene: NA
clone size: NA
J gene: TRBJ2-7
V gene: TRBV6-5

CDR3 DNA: TGCGCCAGCAGCTTGGTTTTAAGGGGGTCCGACGAGCAGTTCTTC
CDR3 protein: CASSLVLRGSDEQFF
D gene: NA
clone size: few
J gene: TRBJ2-1
V gene: TRBV5-1

CDR3 DNA: TGTGCCAGCACCTTGACAGGGGACTCTCGATACGAGCAGTACTTC
CDR3 protein: CASTLTGDSRYEQYF
D gene: TRBD1
clone size: few
J gene: TRBJ2-7
V gene: TRBV11-2

CDR3 DNA: TGTGCCAGCAGCTTAGTTAAAGAGACCCAGTACTTC
CDR3 protein: CASSLVKETQYF
D gene: NA
clone size: NA
J gene: TRBJ2-5
V gene: TRBV7-9

CDR3 DNA: TGTGCCAGCAATGAACAGGTCGTGAACACTGAAGCTTTCTTT
CDR3 protein: CASNEQVVNTEAFF
D gene: NA
clone size: NA
J gene: TRBJ1-1
V gene: TRBV6-1

CDR3 DNA: TGTGCCAGCAGCCAAGTGCTGGGGCCGAACACTGAAGCTTTCTTT
CDR3 protein: CASSQVLGPNTEAFF
D gene: NA
clone size: few
J gene: TRBJ1-1
V gene: TRBV14

CDR3 DNA: TGTGCCAGCAGTTTGATTGTTAGCGGGCGCTCCTACAATGAGCAGTTCTTC
CDR3 protein: CASSLIVSGRSYNEQFF
D gene: TRBD2
clone size: NA
J gene: TRBJ2-1
V gene: TRBV28

CDR3 DNA: TGTGCCAGCTCACCCCCCACAGGGACGAGGCAGTACTTC
CDR3 protein: CASSPPTGTRQYF
D gene: NA
clone size: NA
J gene: TRBJ2-7
V gene: TRBV18

CDR3 DNA: TGTGCCAGTAGTATACCGGGACACAAAGAGACCCAGTACTTC
CDR3 protein: CASSIPGHKETQYF
D gene: NA
clone size: NA
J gene: TRBJ2-5
V gene: TRBV19

CDR3 DNA: TGTGCCAGCAGTTACCTACCAGGGATGAACACTGAAGCTTTCTTT
CDR3 protein: CASSYLPGMNTEAFF
D gene: NA
clone size: NA
J gene: TRBJ1-1
V gene: TRBV6-5

CDR3 DNA: TGCGCCAGCAGCTTGGCCTCGGATTCACCCCTCCACTTT
CDR3 protein: CASSLASDSPLHF
D gene: NA
clone size: few
J gene: TRBJ1-6
V gene: TRBV5-1

CDR3 DNA: TGTGCCAGCAACCTAGGATCACCCCTCCACTTT
CDR3 protein: CASNLGSPLHF
D gene: NA
clone size: once
J gene: TRBJ1-6
V gene: TRBV2

CDR3 DNA: TGTGCCTGCGGGACAGGAAGCAATCAGCCCCAGCATTTT
CDR3 protein: CACGTGSNQPQHF
D gene: TRBD1
clone size: few
J gene: TRBJ1-5
V gene: TRBV30

CDR3 DNA: TGCGCCAGCAGTCAATCCGTGGACAGACCAACACCGGCGGAGCTGTTTTTT
CDR3 protein: CASSQSVDRPTPAELFF
D gene: NA
clone size: NA
J gene: TRBJ2-2
V gene: TRBV23-1

CDR3 DNA: TGCAGCGTTGAGGCCGCATCGTCCTACGAGCAGTACTTC
CDR3 protein: CSVEAASSYEQYF
D gene: NA
clone size: NA
J gene: TRBJ2-7
V gene: TRBV29-1

CDR3 DNA: TGCGCCAGCAGCCAAGGGACAGGCTCGGGGTACCCCCTCCACTTT
CDR3 protein: CASSQGTGSGYPLHF
D gene: TRBD1
clone size: few
J gene: TRBJ1-6
V gene: TRBV4-3

CDR3 DNA: TGTGCCAGCAGTTCCTCACAGGGACCCTACGAGCAGTACTTC
CDR3 protein: CASSSSQGPYEQYF
D gene: NA
clone size: few
J gene: TRBJ2-7
V gene: TRBV28

CDR3 DNA: TGTGCCAGCAATCGGGACTACTCCTACGAGCAGTACTTC
CDR3 protein: CASNRDYSYEQYF
D gene: TRBD2
clone size: NA
J gene: TRBJ2-7
V gene: TRBV2

CDR3 DNA: TGCGCCAGCAGCTTAGGACAGGGGGAACAGCCCCAGCATTTT
CDR3 protein: CASSLGQGEQPQHF
D gene: TRBD1
clone size: NA
J gene: TRBJ1-5
V gene: TRBV5-1

CDR3 DNA: TGCGCCAGCAGCTTGGCAGCAGAGGATGGCTACACCTTC
CDR3 protein: CASSLAAEDGYTF
D gene: NA
clone size: NA
J gene: TRBJ1-2
V gene: TRBV5-1

CDR3 DNA: TGTGCCAGCAGTTACTGGGGACTAACGAATTCACCCCTCCACTTT
CDR3 protein: CASSYWGLTNSPLHF
D gene: NA
clone size: NA
J gene: TRBJ1-6
V gene: TRBV6-5

CDR3 DNA: TGTGCCAGCAGCGGGACAGGGTATGGCTACACCTTC
CDR3 protein: CASSGTGYGYTF
D gene: TRBD1
clone size: NA
J gene: TRBJ1-2
V gene: TRBV28

CDR3 DNA: TGCAGCGTTCGGAGCGGGGGAGACAACGAGCAGTACTTC
CDR3 protein: CSVRSGGDNEQYF
D gene: TRBD2
clone size: few
J gene: TRBJ2-7
V gene: TRBV29-1

CDR3 DNA: TGTGCCTGGAGTGTAGGACTAGCGGGGGGGCTAGAGACCCAGTACTTC
CDR3 protein: CAWSVGLAGGLETQYF
D gene: TRBD2
clone size: few
J gene: TRBJ2-5
V gene: TRBV30

CDR3 DNA: TGTGCCAGCAGCTACAGCTTTGTCAATGAAAAACTGTTTTTT
CDR3 protein: CASSYSFVNEKLFF
D gene: NA
clone size: few
J gene: TRBJ1-4
V gene: TRBV6-5

CDR3 DNA: TGTGCCAGCAGACACGGACAGGGTCGGGCCAAAAACATTCAGTACTTC
CDR3 protein: CASRHGQGRAKNIQYF
D gene: TRBD1
clone size: few
J gene: TRBJ2-4
V gene: TRBV6-6

CDR3 DNA: TGCAGCGTTGAAGGCTCCCGGCGGGAGCAGTACTTC
CDR3 protein: CSVEGSRREQYF
D gene: NA
clone size: few
J gene: TRBJ2-7
V gene: TRBV29-1

CDR3 DNA: TGTGCCAGCAGAGACACCGCCAGAGACGGCTACACCTTC
CDR3 protein: CASRDTARDGYTF
D gene: NA
clone size: NA
J gene: TRBJ1-2
V gene: TRBV27

CDR3 DNA: TGTGCCAGCAGTGCCCGCCCTACTAGCGGGGCTCACCAAGAGACCCAGTACTTC
CDR3 protein: CASSARPTSGAHQETQYF
D gene: TRBD2
clone size: NA
J gene: TRBJ2-5
V gene: TRBV27

CDR3 DNA: TGTGCCAGCAGCGTAGGGGTCCGGGATAATTCACCCCTCCACTTT
CDR3 protein: CASSVGVRDNSPLHF
D gene: NA
clone size: few
J gene: TRBJ1-6
V gene: TRBV9

CDR3 DNA: TGCGCCAGCAGCTTGGCGGTACCCCAAGAGACCCAGTACTTC
CDR3 protein: CASSLAVPQETQYF
D gene: NA
clone size: NA
J gene: TRBJ2-5
V gene: TRBV5-1